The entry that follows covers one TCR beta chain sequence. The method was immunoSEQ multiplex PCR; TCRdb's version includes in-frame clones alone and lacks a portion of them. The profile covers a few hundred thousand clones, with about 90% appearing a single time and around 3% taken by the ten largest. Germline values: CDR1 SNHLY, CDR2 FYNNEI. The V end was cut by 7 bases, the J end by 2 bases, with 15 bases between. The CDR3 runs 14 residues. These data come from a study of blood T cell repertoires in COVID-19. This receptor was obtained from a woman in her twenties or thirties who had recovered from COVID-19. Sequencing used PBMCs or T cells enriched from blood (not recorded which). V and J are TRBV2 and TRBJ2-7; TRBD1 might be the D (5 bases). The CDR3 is CASNLRGSPYEQYF. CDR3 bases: TGTGCCAGCAATTTAAGGGGCAGTCCCTACGAGCAGTACTTC.